Detailed here is one TCR beta chain. Germline lookup yields CDR1 SGHKS and CDR2 YYEKEE (reference sequence). Trimming took 0 bases from V and 0 from J, leaving 6 bases between them. The CDR3 is 14 residues long. The data originate from a study of blood T cell repertoires in COVID-19. Study information: The samples span acute and convalescent COVID-19 from the United States, Italy and Spain.

The data were produced by immunoSEQ multiplex PCR, yet TCRdb's version contains in-frame clones alone and is incomplete. The repertoire holds hundreds of thousands of clones, with almost 90% as singletons. The chain recombines TRBV5-5 with TRBJ1-1; no firm D call. The sample was peripheral blood. This TCR was recovered from a woman aged 70-85 years with COVID-19, enrolled during active disease. DNA for the CDR3: TGTGCCAGCAGCTTGGTCAGTCTGAACACTGAAGCTTTCTTT. Its translation is CASSLVSLNTEAFF. The variable domain in full, with the rest retrieved from reference TRBV5-5 and TRBJ1-1, is DAGVTQSPTHLIKTRGQQVTLRCSPISGHKSVSWYQQVLGQGPQFIFQYYEKEERGRGNFPDRFSARQFPNYSSELNVNALLLGDSALYLCASSLVSLNTEAFFGQGTRLTVV.